These 3 T cell receptor beta chains originate from one sample sequenced in a study of blood T cell repertoires in COVID-19. TCRdb's table, derived via immunoSEQ multiplex PCR, lists solely in-frame clones and lacks some. Altogether 300,000 to 350,000 clones are present, around 88% being singletons, with the ten largest covering under 3%. The source material was peripheral blood. The source of these receptors is a man aged 25-45 years with active or convalescent COVID-19.

The V gene is TRBV25-1, the J gene TRBJ1-6, with D maybe TRBD1 (5 bases). V was trimmed by 0 bases and J by 9 bases, leaving 12 bases between them. CDR3 length equals 15 residues. Germline V lookup: CDR1 MGHDK, CDR2 SYGVNS. The CDR3 sequence is CASSEYTGTSSPLHF. The CDR3 DNA sequence: TGTGCCAGCAGTGAATATACGGGGACTTCTTCACCCCTCCACTTT.

The chain carries TRBV30 and TRBJ2-3, with TRBD2 identical over 10 bases. This CDR3 spans 15 amino acids. Germline CDR1 is GTSNPN and CDR2 is SVGIG (reference sequence). V lost 0 bases and J lost 3; bases outside the gene matches: 3. The CDR3 DNA reads TGTGCCTGGAGTGTTGCGGGACTAGCGACAGATACGCAGTATTTT. Its protein product is CAWSVAGLATDTQYF. The full variable domain, rest sourced from reference TRBV30 and TRBJ2-3, is SQTIHQWPATLVQPVGSPLSLECTVEGTSNPNLYWYRQAAGRGLQLLFYSVGIGQISSEVPQNLSASRPQDRQFILSSKKLLLSDSGFYLCAWSVAGLATDTQYFGPGTRLTVL.

The genes are TRBV27 and TRBJ1-2; 7 bases align to TRBD1. The CDR3 is 14 residues long. From germline, CDR1 is MNHEY and CDR2 SMNVEV (reference sequence). V lost 7 bases to trimming and J lost 0 bases; unmatched junction nucleotides: 5. CDR3 in amino acids: CASKGQVANYGYTF. The CDR3, as DNA: TGTGCCAGCAAAGGACAGGTAGCTAACTATGGCTACACCTTC.